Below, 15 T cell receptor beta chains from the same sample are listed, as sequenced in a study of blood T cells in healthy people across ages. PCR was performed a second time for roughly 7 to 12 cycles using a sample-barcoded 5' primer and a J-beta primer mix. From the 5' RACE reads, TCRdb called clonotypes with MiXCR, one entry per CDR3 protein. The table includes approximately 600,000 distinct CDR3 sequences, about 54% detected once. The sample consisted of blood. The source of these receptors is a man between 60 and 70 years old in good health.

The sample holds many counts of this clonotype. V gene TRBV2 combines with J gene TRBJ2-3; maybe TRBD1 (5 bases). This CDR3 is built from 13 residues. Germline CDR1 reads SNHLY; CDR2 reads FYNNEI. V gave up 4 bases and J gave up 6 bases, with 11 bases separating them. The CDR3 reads CASSVFSGDTQYF. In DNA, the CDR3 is TGTGCCAGCAGTGTGTTCTCAGGGGATACGCAGTATTTT.

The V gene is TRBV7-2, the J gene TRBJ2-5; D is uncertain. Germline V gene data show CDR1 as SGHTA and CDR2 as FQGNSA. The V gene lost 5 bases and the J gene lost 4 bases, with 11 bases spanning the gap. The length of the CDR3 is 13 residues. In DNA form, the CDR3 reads TGTGCCAGCAGCAGAGAGGATGGAGAGACCCAGTACTTC. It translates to CASSREDGETQYF.

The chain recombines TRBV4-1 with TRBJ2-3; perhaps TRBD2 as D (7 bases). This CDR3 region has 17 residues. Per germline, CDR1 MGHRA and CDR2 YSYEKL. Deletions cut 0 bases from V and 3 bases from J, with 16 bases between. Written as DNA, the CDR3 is TGCGCCAGCAGCCAAGAATACCGGGGGGCGCCGACAGATACGCAGTATTTT. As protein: CASSQEYRGAPTDTQYF.

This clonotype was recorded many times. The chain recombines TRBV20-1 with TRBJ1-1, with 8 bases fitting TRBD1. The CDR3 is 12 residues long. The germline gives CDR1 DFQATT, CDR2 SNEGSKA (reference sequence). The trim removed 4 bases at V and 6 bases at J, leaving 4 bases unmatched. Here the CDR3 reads CSANRGRAEAFF. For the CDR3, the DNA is TGCAGTGCTAACAGGGGGAGGGCTGAAGCTTTCTTT.

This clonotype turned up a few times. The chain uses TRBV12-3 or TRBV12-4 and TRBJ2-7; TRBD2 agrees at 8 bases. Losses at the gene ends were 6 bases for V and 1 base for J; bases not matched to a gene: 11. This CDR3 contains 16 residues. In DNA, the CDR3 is TGTGCCAGCAGCCCCCCTGTTAGCGGGGTGTCCTACGAGCAGTACTTC. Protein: CASSPPVSGVSYEQYF.

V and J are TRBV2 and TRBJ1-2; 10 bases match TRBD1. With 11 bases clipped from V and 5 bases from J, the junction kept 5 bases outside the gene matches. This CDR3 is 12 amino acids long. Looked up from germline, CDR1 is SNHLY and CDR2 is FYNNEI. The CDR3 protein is CAGGQGGYGYTF. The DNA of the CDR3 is TGTGCCGGCGGACAGGGGGGATATGGCTACACCTTC.

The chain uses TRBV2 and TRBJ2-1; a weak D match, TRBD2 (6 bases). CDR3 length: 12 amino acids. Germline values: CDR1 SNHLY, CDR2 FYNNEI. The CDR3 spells CASGRQLNEQFF. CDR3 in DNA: TGTGCTAGCGGAAGACAGCTCAATGAGCAGTTCTTC.

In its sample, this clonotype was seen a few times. The CDR3 spells CASSQRTGNEQFF. CDR3 in DNA: TGTGCCAGCAGCCAGAGGACAGGGAATGAGCAGTTCTTC. This chain uses TRBV3-1 with TRBJ2-1; 8 bases align to TRBD1. CDR1 is LGHDT, CDR2 YNNKEL, per germline (reference sequence). The CDR3 covers 13 residues. Germline trimming cut 3 bases from V and 7 bases from J; bases unmatched to any gene: 2.

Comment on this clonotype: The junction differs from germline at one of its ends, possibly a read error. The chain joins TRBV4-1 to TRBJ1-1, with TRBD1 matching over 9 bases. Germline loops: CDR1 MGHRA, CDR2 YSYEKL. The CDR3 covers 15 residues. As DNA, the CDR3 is TGTGCCAGCAGCCATTACAGGGGGCCACGCACTGAAGCTTTCTTT. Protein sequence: CASSHYRGPRTEAFF.

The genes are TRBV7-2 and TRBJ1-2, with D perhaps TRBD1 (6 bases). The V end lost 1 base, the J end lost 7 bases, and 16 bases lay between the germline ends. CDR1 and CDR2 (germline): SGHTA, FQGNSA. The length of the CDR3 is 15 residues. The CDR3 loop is CASSLGFWGASGYTF. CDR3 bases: TGTGCCAGCAGCTTAGGTTTTTGGGGGGCGAGTGGCTACACCTTC.

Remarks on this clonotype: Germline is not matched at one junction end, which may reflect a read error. The CDR3 nucleotides are TGTGCCACAGGGGGGGACAGGGGCTATCGCTACACCTTC. It specifies CATGGDRGYRYTF. This chain joins TRBV6-5 and TRBJ1-2; 10 positions match TRBD1. The V gene's germline CDR1 is MNHEY and CDR2 SVGAGI. The CDR3 sequence is 13 residues long.

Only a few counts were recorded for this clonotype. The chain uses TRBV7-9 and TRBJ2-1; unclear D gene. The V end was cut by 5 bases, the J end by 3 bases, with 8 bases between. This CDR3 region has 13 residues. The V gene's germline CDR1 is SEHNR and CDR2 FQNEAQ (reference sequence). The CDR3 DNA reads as TGTGCCAGCAGCGTGGGGAACTACAATGAGCAGTTCTTC. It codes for CASSVGNYNEQFF.

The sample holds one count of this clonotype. Here the CDR3 DNA reads TGTGCCAGCTCCACCAGGGGGACGGACACTGAAGCTTTCTTT. The encoded protein is CASSTRGTDTEAFF. This chain links TRBV18 with TRBJ1-1; 7 bases map to TRBD1. With 6 bases clipped from V and 3 bases from J, the junction kept 7 bases outside the gene matches. This CDR3 has 14 amino acids. Germline values: CDR1 KGHSH, CDR2 LQKENI. The variable domain in full, completed from reference TRBV18 and TRBJ1-1, reads NAGVMQNPRHLVRRRGQEARLRCSPMKGHSHVYWYRQLPEEGLKFMVYLQKENIIDESGMPKERFSAEFPKEGPSILRIQQVVRGDSAAYFCASSTRGTDTEAFFGQGTRLTVV.

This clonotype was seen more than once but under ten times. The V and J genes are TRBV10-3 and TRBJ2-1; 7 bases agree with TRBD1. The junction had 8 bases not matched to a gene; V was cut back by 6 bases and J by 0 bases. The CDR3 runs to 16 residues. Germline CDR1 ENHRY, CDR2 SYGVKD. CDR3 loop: CAISRQGQGSYNEQFF. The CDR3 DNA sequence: TGTGCCATCAGCCGACAGGGCCAGGGCTCCTACAATGAGCAGTTCTTC.

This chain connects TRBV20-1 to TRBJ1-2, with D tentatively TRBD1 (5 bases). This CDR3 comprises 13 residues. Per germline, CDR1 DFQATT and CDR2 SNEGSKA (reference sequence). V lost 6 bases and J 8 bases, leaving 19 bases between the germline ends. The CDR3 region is CSAPVGATGGYTF. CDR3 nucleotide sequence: TGCAGTGCCCCGGTAGGGGCAACAGGCGGCTACACCTTC.